The 25 T cell receptor beta chains given below trace back to one sample, sequenced in a study of blood T cell repertoires in COVID-19. Method: immunoSEQ multiplex PCR; TCRdb's copy keeps in-frame clones and lacks some. The profile shows approximately 300,000 clones, more than 70% of them singletons. Material for sequencing was peripheral blood. These receptors all stem from a woman aged 45-65 years with acute or convalescent COVID-19.

The V gene is TRBV27, the J gene TRBJ1-1; 9 positions agree with TRBD1. Germline lookup yields CDR1 MNHEY and CDR2 SMNVEV (reference sequence). V shed 5 bases and J 0 bases; nucleotides not matched to a gene: 4. The CDR3 covers 15 residues. As DNA, the CDR3 is TGTGCCAGCAGTCTCGGACAGGGGATGAACACTGAAGCTTTCTTT. Its translation: CASSLGQGMNTEAFF.

The chain is built from TRBV19 and TRBJ1-5, with D tentatively TRBD1 (5 bases). The CDR3 runs 14 residues. With 3 bases removed from V and 6 bases from J, the gap between germline ends came to 12 bases. Germline assignment: CDR1 LNHDA and CDR2 SQIVND (reference sequence). The DNA of the CDR3 is TGTGCCAGTAGTATGCAGGGTAAGAGTCAGCCCCAGCATTTT. Its translation: CASSMQGKSQPQHF.

The chain couples TRBV5-5 to TRBJ2-7; 8 positions agree with TRBD1. With 0 bases clipped from V and 4 bases from J, the junction kept 6 bases outside the gene matches. Germline values: CDR1 SGHKS, CDR2 YYEKEE (reference sequence). The CDR3 is 15 residues long. The CDR3 coding sequence is TGTGCCAGCAGCTTGGCAGGGGGCGAGTGGTACGAGCAGTACTTC. Translating it yields CASSLAGGEWYEQYF.

This chain uses TRBV3-1 (or the pseudogene TRBV3-2) with TRBJ2-1; D not certain. The CDR3 covers 13 residues. Trimming stripped 4 bases from V and 6 bases from J, with 10 bases between. Germline CDR1 LGHDT, CDR2 YNNKEL (reference sequence). CDR3 DNA: TGTGCCAGCAGCCCACTCGACTCCAATGAGCAGTTCTTC. Translated, it gives CASSPLDSNEQFF.

In this sample, this clone turned up once. Different DNA sequences within this sample yield the same CDR3. This chain joins TRBV5-1 and TRBJ2-1, with TRBD2 matching 14 bases. Germline CDR1 is SGHRS and CDR2 is YFSETQ. This CDR3 spans 15 amino acids. V was pared by 3 bases and J by 6 bases, with 2 bases of the junction left unmatched. The DNA of the CDR3 is TGCGCCAGCAGCTCAGGACTAGCGGGAGGCAATGAGCAGTTCTTC. Translating gives CASSSGLAGGNEQFF. The complete variable domain, with remaining parts taken from reference TRBV5-1 and TRBJ2-1, reads KAGVTQTPRYLIKTRGQQVTLSCSPISGHRSVSWYQQTPGQGLQFLFEYFSETQRNKGNFPGRFSGRQFSNSRSEMNVSTLELGDSALYLCASSSGLAGGNEQFFGPGTRLTVL.

The chain recombines TRBV7-8 with TRBJ1-1; TRBD1 aligns across 8 bases. From germline, CDR1 is SGHVS and CDR2 FQNEAQ. V lost 5 bases to trimming and J lost 1 base; unmatched junction nucleotides: 12. CDR3 length: 17 amino acids. CDR3 coding DNA: TGTGCCAGCAGCCCCCACAGGGGGAAGACGGGGAACACTGAAGCTTTCTTT. It specifies CASSPHRGKTGNTEAFF.

CDR3 coding DNA: TGTGCCAGCAGCTTGGGTGCCGGGAGCTCCTATAATTCACCCCTCCACTTT. This translates into CASSLGAGSSYNSPLHF. V is TRBV5-4 and J is TRBJ1-6; D not resolved. The CDR3 totals 17 residues. The germline gives CDR1 SGHNT, CDR2 YYREEE (reference sequence). The V end was cut by 0 bases, the J end by 0 bases, with 10 bases between.

This rearrangement joins TRBV5-4 to TRBJ1-1; 8 bases agree with TRBD1. This CDR3 has 15 residues. V lost 0 bases, J lost 0 bases, and 1 base stayed unmatched. Germline-derived CDR1 and CDR2 are SGHNT and YYREEE (reference sequence). CDR3 protein: CASSLGTGMNTEAFF. CDR3 DNA: TGTGCCAGCAGCTTGGGGACAGGGATGAACACTGAAGCTTTCTTT.

This chain uses TRBV18 with TRBJ1-2; D perhaps matches TRBD1 (6 bases). V shed 0 bases and J shed 3 bases, with 8 bases lying between them. The CDR3 loop spans 14 amino acids. Per germline, CDR1 KGHSH and CDR2 LQKENI. The CDR3 bases are TGTGCCAGCTCACCACCACCAGGGGACTATGGCTACACCTTC. This gives the protein CASSPPPGDYGYTF.

The chain is built from TRBV27 and TRBJ2-1, with 7 bases aligning to TRBD1. V shed 3 bases, J shed 0 bases, and the junction held 5 bases outside the gene matches. The CDR3 totals 16 residues. Germline CDR1 reads MNHEY; CDR2 reads SMNVEV (reference sequence). CDR3 DNA: TGTGCCAGCAGTTTTACGGCAGGGGGCTCCTACAATGAGCAGTTCTTC. Translation: CASSFTAGGSYNEQFF.

This clone showed up just once. The gene calls are TRBV10-3 and TRBJ2-5; 7 bases agree with TRBD1. This CDR3 is built from 14 residues. CDR1 is ENHRY and CDR2 is SYGVKD in the germline V gene. The V gene end was trimmed by 3 bases and the J gene end by 2 bases; junction bases not matched to a gene: 3. CDR3 DNA: TGTGCCATCAGTGAATGGGACAGACAAGAGACCCAGTACTTC. Translated, it gives CAISEWDRQETQYF.

The chain joins TRBV4-1 to TRBJ2-7; 15 positions agree with TRBD2. This CDR3 is built from 18 residues. Germline CDR1 MGHRA, CDR2 YSYEKL. Losses at the gene ends were 0 bases for V and 0 bases for J; bases not matched to a gene: 3. CDR3 region: CASSQDGLAGGPSYEQYF. As DNA, the CDR3 is TGCGCCAGCAGCCAAGATGGACTAGCGGGAGGGCCCTCCTACGAGCAGTACTTC.

This clone was seen once. The chain couples TRBV5-1 to TRBJ1-5; 8 bases are a match to TRBD1. The length of the CDR3 is 15 residues. The V gene end was trimmed by 4 bases and the J gene end by 1 base; junction bases not matched to a gene: 4. Germline CDR1 reads SGHRS; CDR2 reads YFSETQ. CDR3 amino acids: CASSQTGESNQPQHF. DNA for the CDR3: TGCGCCAGCAGCCAGACAGGGGAGAGCAATCAGCCCCAGCATTTT.

The chain links TRBV7-6 to TRBJ1-5; no clear D. CDR3 length: 14 amino acids. V lost 3 bases and J lost 3, with 9 bases in between. The V gene's germline CDR1 is SGHVS and CDR2 FNYEAQ. The CDR3 loop is CASSLAATNQPQHF. CDR3 in DNA: TGTGCCAGCAGCTTGGCGGCAACCAATCAGCCCCAGCATTTT.

This chain joins TRBV7-2 and TRBJ2-1; D possibly corresponds to TRBD2 (5 bases). The CDR3 has 15 residues. The V end lost 5 bases, the J end lost 7 bases, and 18 bases lay between the germline ends. In germline, CDR1 is SGHTA, CDR2 FQGNSA. CDR3 in amino acids: CASSPAEGVWNEQFF. The CDR3 nucleotides read TGTGCCAGCAGCCCGGCAGAGGGAGTTTGGAATGAGCAGTTCTTC.

In its sample, this clone was seen once. The gene calls are TRBV13 and TRBJ1-5; TRBD1 might be the D (6 bases). The V and J ends lost 4 bases and 5 bases respectively, with 15 bases between them. CDR1 is PRHDT and CDR2 is FYEKMQ in the germline V gene (reference sequence). The CDR3 runs to 15 residues. The CDR3 spells CASSSRGAPYQPQHF. Written as DNA, the CDR3 is TGTGCCAGCAGCTCTCGGGGGGCCCCCTATCAGCCCCAGCATTTT.

V gene TRBV10-3 combines with J gene TRBJ1-3, with 7 positions matching TRBD1. The trim removed 10 bases at V and 4 bases at J, leaving 7 bases unmatched. The CDR3 spans 13 residues. Germline V gene data show CDR1 as ENHRY and CDR2 as SYGVKD. The CDR3 DNA sequence: TGTGCCAGCTTGAGGGGGCTCGGAAACACCATATATTTT. This codes for CASLRGLGNTIYF.

The chain links TRBV28 to TRBJ1-1; 9 bases match TRBD1. With 6 bases clipped from V and 5 bases from J, the junction kept 22 bases outside the gene matches. Germline values: CDR1 MDHEN, CDR2 SYDVKM. The CDR3 totals 19 residues. The CDR3 coding sequence is TGTGCCAGCAGCCTCACGAATCCTTACACTGACAGGGGGGGGACTGAAGCTTTCTTT. Encoded protein: CASSLTNPYTDRGGTEAFF.

V and J are TRBV29-1 and TRBJ2-7; TRBD2 matches at 7 bases. Looked up from germline, CDR1 is SQVTM and CDR2 is ANQGSEA. J lost 3 bases, V lost 7 bases, and 18 bases had no gene match. This CDR3 comprises 16 residues. The chain's CDR3 is CSDKGAGGRIIYEQYF. DNA of the CDR3: TGCAGCGATAAAGGGGCCGGGGGGAGGATCATCTACGAGCAGTACTTC.

The chain joins TRBV7-2 to TRBJ1-2, with 7 bases lining up with TRBD1. This CDR3 region has 15 residues. Germline CDR1 and CDR2: SGHTA and FQGNSA. Germline trimming cut 5 bases from V and 2 bases from J; bases unmatched to any gene: 8. The CDR3 nucleotides read TGTGCCAGCAGCATTACCGGGACAGACAACTATGGCTACACCTTC. Protein product: CASSITGTDNYGYTF.

The chain has TRBV19 and TRBJ1-2; TRBD1 aligns across 7 bases. The CDR3 totals 16 residues. V dropped 5 bases and J dropped 5; count of bases not matched to a gene: 14. Germline values: CDR1 LNHDA, CDR2 SQIVND (reference sequence). The CDR3 region has the DNA TGTGCCAGTAGTCACGAAGCCGGGACAGCTTATTATGGCTACACCTTC. This gives the protein CASSHEAGTAYYGYTF.

The J gene is TRBJ1-2, the V gene TRBV6-5; 7 positions match TRBD1. Germline CDR1 and CDR2: MNHEY and SVGAGI. This CDR3 is 12 amino acids long. The ends lost 6 bases at V and 8 bases at J; junction bases unmatched: 6. Here the CDR3 DNA reads TGTGCCAGCAGCCCCCAGGGGGACGGCTACACCTTC. Translating it yields CASSPQGDGYTF.

V and J are TRBV5-1 and TRBJ2-7, with TRBD2 identical over 7 bases. Trimming at V came to 4 bases and at J to 3 bases, leaving 10 bases not matched to a gene. The germline CDR1 and CDR2 sequences are SGHRS and YFSETQ. This CDR3 spans 15 amino acids. CDR3 protein: CASSEPRRGDYEQYF. The CDR3 nucleotides read TGCGCCAGCAGCGAACCGAGACGGGGGGACTACGAGCAGTACTTC.

The chain has TRBV9 and TRBJ2-3; D is uncertain. Trimming removed 1 base at V and 4 bases at J, with 10 bases between. CDR1 is SGDLS, CDR2 YYNGEE, per germline. The CDR3 sequence is 14 residues long. CDR3: CASSVQVGADTQYF. In DNA, the CDR3 is TGTGCCAGCAGCGTACAGGTCGGCGCAGATACGCAGTATTTT.

The chain employs TRBV6-2 or TRBV6-3 and TRBJ2-3; 8 nucleotides agree with TRBD2. After removal of 4 bases from V and 6 bases from J, the junction contained 15 bases not matched to a gene. This CDR3 contains 17 residues. Germline loops: CDR1 MNHEY, CDR2 SVGEGT. Written as DNA, the CDR3 is TGTGCCAGCAGTTCTTTGGCTGGGGGACTAGGGAGGGATACGCAGTATTTT. It specifies CASSSLAGGLGRDTQYF.